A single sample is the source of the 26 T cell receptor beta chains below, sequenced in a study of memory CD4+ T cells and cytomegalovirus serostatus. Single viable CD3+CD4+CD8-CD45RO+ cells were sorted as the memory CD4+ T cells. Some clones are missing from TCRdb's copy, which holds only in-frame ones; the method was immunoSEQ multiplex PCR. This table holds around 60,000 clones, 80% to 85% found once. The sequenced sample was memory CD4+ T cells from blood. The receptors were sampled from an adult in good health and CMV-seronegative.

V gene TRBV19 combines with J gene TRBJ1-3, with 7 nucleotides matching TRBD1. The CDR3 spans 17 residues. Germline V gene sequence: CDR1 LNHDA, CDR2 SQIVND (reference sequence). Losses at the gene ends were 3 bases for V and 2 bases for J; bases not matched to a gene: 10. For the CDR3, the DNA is TGTGCCAGTAGTATCTTCCTAGGACAGGACCCTGGAAACACCATATATTTT. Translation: CASSIFLGQDPGNTIYF.

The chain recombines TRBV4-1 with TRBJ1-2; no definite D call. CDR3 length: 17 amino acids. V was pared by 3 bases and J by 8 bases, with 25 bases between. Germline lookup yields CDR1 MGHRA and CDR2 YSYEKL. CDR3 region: CASSHMLLTPPLGGYTF. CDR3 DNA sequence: TGCGCCAGCAGCCACATGCTCCTGACCCCGCCCCTGGGAGGCTACACCTTC.

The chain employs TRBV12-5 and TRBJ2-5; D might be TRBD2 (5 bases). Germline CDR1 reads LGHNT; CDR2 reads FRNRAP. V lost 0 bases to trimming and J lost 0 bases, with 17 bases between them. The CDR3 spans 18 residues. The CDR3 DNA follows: TGTGCTAGTGGTTTGGTAAACGGGATGGCAGTAAACCAAGAGACCCAGTACTTC. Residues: CASGLVNGMAVNQETQYF.

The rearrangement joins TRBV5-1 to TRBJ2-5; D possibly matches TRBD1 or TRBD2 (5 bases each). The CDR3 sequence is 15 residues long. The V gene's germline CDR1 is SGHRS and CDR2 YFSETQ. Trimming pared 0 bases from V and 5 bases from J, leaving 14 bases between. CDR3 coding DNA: TGCGCCAGCAGCTTGGCCCAGGGACCTATGGAGACCCAGTACTTC. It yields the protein CASSLAQGPMETQYF.

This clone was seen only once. CDR3 bases: TGCGCCAGCAGCTTGGCCGGACACCCGAACACCGGGGAGCTGTTTTTT. Its translation is CASSLAGHPNTGELFF. The chain employs TRBV5-1 and TRBJ2-2; maybe TRBD1 (5 bases). Trimming removed 0 bases from V and 0 bases from J, with 9 bases in between. The CDR3 has 16 amino acids. Per the germline V gene, CDR1 is SGHRS and CDR2 is YFSETQ.

The CDR3 spells CASSAGGSSYEQYF. The CDR3 DNA sequence: TGTGCCAGCAGTGCAGGCGGAAGCTCCTACGAGCAGTACTTC. The rearrangement links TRBV2 to TRBJ2-7; D is undetermined. V dropped 4 bases and J dropped 0 bases, with 10 bases sitting between them. Germline V lookup: CDR1 SNHLY, CDR2 FYNNEI. The CDR3 totals 14 residues.

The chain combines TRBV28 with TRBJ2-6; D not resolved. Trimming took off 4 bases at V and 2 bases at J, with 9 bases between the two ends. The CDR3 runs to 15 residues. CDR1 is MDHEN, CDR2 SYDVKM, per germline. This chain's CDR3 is CASSSKGAGANVLTF. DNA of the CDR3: TGTGCCAGCAGTTCCAAGGGTGCTGGGGCCAACGTCCTGACTTTC.

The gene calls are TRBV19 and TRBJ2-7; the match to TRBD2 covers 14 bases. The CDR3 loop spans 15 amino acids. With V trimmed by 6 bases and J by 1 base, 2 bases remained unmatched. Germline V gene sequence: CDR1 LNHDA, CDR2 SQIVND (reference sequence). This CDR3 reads CASRTSGRGSYEQYF. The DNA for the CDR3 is TGTGCCAGTAGGACTAGCGGGAGGGGATCCTACGAGCAGTACTTC.

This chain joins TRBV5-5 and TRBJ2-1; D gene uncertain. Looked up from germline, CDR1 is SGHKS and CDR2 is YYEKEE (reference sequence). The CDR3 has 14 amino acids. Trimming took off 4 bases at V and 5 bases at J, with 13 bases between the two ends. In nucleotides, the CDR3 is TGTGCCAGCAGCGCGCCAGGAAGCCACAATGAGCAGTTCTTC. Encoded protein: CASSAPGSHNEQFF.

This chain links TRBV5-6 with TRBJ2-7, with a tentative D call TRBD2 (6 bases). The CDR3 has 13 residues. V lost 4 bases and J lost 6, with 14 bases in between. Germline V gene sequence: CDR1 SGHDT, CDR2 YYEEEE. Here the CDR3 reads CASSPRWGGEQYF. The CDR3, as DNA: TGTGCCAGCAGCCCTCGCTGGGGAGGCGAGCAGTACTTC. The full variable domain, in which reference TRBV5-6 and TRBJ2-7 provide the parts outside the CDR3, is DAGVTQSPTHLIKTRGQQVTLRCSPKSGHDTVSWYQQALGQGPQFIFQYYEEEERQRGNFPDRFSGHQFPNYSSELNVNALLLGDSALYLCASSPRWGGEQYFGPGTRLTVT.

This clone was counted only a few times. The CDR3 coding sequence is TGTGCCACTGAGGACAGTCCGAACACCGGGGAGCTGTTTTTT. It is translated as CATEDSPNTGELFF. This chain uses TRBV7-8 with TRBJ2-2; TRBD1 is a possible D gene (6 bases). Germline loops: CDR1 SGHVS, CDR2 FQNEAQ. V lost 10 bases, J lost 0 bases, and 12 bases lay in between. The CDR3 runs 14 residues.

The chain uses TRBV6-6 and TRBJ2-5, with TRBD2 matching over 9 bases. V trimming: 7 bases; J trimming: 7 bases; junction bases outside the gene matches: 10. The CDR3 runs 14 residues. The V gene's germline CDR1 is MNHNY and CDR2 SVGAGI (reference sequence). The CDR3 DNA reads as TGTGCCAGCACCTGGCGCGGGGGGGTGGGGACCCAGTACTTC. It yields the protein CASTWRGGVGTQYF.

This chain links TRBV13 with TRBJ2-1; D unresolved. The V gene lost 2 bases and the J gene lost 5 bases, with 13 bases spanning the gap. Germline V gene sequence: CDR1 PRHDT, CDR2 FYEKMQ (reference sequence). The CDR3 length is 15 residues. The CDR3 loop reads CASSLIRWADNEQFF. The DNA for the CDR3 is TGTGCCAGCAGCTTAATACGGTGGGCCGACAATGAGCAGTTCTTC.

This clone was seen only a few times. The CDR3 sequence: CASSRGEGQPQHF. The CDR3 DNA follows: TGTGCCAGCAGCAGGGGGGAGGGGCAGCCCCAGCATTTT. The chain couples TRBV7-2 to TRBJ1-5, with D possibly matching TRBD1 (6 bases). Germline V gene data show CDR1 as SGHTA and CDR2 as FQGNSA. The length of the CDR3 is 13 residues. V lost 5 bases, J lost 7 bases, and 12 bases lay in between.

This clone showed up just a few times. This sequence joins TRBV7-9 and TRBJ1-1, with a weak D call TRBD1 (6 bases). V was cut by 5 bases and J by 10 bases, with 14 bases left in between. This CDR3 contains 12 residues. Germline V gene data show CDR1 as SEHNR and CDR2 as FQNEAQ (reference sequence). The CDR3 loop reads CASSRGGGGAFF. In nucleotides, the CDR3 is TGTGCCAGCAGCAGAGGGGGAGGGGGAGCTTTCTTT. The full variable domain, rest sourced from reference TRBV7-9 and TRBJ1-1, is DTGVSQNPRHKITKRGQNVTFRCDPISEHNRLYWYRQTLGQGPEFLTYFQNEAQLEKSRLLSDRFSAERPKGSFSTLEIQRTEQGDSAMYLCASSRGGGGAFFGQGTRLTVV.

In DNA, the CDR3 is TGTGCCAGCTCACCTCGGACGGACAGGTTTCGCAATCAGCCCCAGCATTTT. The encoded protein is CASSPRTDRFRNQPQHF. The chain recombines TRBV18 with TRBJ1-5; 7 nucleotides line up with TRBD1. The ends lost 3 bases at V and 2 bases at J; junction bases unmatched: 10. This CDR3 has 17 residues. The V gene's germline CDR1 is KGHSH and CDR2 LQKENI.

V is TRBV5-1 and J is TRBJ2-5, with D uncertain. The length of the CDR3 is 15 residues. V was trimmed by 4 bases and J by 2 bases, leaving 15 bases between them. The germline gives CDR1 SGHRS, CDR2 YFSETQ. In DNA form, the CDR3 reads TGCGCCAGCAGCCGGGTAATGAATTCACAAGAGACCCAGTACTTC. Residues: CASSRVMNSQETQYF.

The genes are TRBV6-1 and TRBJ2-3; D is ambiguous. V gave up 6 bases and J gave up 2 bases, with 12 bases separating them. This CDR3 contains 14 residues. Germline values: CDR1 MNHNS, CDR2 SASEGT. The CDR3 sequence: CASRSRANTDTQYF. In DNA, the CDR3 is TGTGCCAGCAGGTCAAGGGCGAACACAGATACGCAGTATTTT.

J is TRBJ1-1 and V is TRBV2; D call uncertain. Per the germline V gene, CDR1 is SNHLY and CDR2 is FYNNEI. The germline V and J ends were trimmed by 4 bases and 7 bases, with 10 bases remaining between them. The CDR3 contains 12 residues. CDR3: CASSASGGEAFF. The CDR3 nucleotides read TGTGCCAGCAGTGCCTCGGGCGGTGAAGCTTTCTTT.

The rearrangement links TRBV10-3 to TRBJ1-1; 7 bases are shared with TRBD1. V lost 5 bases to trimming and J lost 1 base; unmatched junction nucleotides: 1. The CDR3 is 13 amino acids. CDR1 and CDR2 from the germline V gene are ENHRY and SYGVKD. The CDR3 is CAISWTGNTEAFF. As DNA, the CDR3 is TGTGCCATCAGTTGGACAGGGAACACTGAAGCTTTCTTT.

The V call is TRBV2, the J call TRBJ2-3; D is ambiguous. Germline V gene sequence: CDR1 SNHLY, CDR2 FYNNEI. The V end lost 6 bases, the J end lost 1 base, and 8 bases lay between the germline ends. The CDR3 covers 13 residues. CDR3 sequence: CASSPLGTDTQYF. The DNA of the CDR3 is TGTGCCAGCAGCCCCCTGGGCACAGATACGCAGTATTTT.

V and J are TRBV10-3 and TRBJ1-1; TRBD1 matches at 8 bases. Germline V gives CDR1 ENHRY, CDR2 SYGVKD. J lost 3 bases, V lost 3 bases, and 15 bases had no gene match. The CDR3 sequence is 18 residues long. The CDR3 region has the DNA TGTGCCATCAGTGACGCCCCGCACGGCAGGGGGCATGACACTGAAGCTTTCTTT. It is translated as CAISDAPHGRGHDTEAFF.

The CDR3 coding sequence is TGTGCCAGCAGTTTATCGGGCGGGAGGTCCTACAATGAGCAGTTCTTC. Protein sequence: CASSLSGGRSYNEQFF. This chain uses TRBV27 with TRBJ2-1; 8 bases are shared with TRBD2. V lost 0 bases, J lost 1 base, and 2 bases stayed unmatched. Looked up from germline, CDR1 is MNHEY and CDR2 is SMNVEV (reference sequence). This CDR3 is built from 16 residues.

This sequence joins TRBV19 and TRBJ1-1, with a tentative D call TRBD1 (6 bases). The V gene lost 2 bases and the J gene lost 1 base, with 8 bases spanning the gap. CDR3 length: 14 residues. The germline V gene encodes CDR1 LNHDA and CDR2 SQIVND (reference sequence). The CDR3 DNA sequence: TGTGCCAGTAGTATACGGACAGAGAACACTGAAGCTTTCTTT. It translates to CASSIRTENTEAFF.

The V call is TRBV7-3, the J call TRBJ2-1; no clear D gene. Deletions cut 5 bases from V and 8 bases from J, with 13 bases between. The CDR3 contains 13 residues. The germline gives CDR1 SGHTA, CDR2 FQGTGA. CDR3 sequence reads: CASSVGPIYEQFF. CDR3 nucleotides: TGTGCCAGCAGCGTCGGACCTATTTATGAGCAGTTCTTC.

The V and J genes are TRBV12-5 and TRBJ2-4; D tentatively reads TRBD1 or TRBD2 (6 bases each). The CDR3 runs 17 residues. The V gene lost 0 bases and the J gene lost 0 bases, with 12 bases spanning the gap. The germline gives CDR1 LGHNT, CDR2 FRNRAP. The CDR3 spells CASGLVLGGLAKNIQYF. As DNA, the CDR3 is TGTGCTAGTGGTTTGGTACTAGGGGGACTAGCCAAAAACATTCAGTACTTC. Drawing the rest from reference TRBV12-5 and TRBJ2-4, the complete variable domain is DARVTQTPRHKVTEMGQEVTMRCQPILGHNTVFWYRQTMMQGLELLAYFRNRAPLDDSGMPKDRFSAEMPDATLATLKIQPSEPRDSAVYFCASGLVLGGLAKNIQYFGAGTRLSVL.